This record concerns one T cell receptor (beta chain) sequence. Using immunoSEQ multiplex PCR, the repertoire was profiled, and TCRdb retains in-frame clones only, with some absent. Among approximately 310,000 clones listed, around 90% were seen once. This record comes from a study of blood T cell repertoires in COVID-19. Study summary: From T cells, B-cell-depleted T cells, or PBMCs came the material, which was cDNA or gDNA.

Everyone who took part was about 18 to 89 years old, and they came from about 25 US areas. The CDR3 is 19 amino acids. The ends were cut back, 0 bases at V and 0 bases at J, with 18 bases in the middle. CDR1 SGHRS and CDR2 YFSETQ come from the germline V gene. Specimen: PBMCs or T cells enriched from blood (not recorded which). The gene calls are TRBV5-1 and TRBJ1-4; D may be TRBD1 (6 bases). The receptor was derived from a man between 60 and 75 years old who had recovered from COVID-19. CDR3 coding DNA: TGCGCCAGCAGCTTGGCCGAGGCAGGGGTGACGACAACTAATGAAAAACTGTTTTTT. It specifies CASSLAEAGVTTTNEKLFF.